A single sample is the source of the 23 T cell receptor beta chains below, sequenced in a study of siplizumab effects on memory and regulatory T cells. Produced via immunoSEQ multiplex PCR; TCRdb's table is partial and in-frame only. The sample gives roughly 75,000 clones, 85% to 95% of which show up once; about 5% is in the top ten. Input material: CD8+ T cells sorted from blood. The receptors were gathered from a human donor in good health.

V and J are TRBV19 and TRBJ1-2; D is unclear. The CDR3 loop spans 15 amino acids. Between the trimmed V and J ends, which lost 0 bases and 6 bases, there was a span of 14 bases. Germline V lookup: CDR1 LNHDA, CDR2 SQIVND (reference sequence). CDR3 DNA: TGTGCCAGTAGTATAGATCGCGCAGGTTTGAATGGCTACACCTTC. Translating gives CASSIDRAGLNGYTF.

V gene TRBV14 combines with J gene TRBJ1-4; no definite D call. CDR1 is SGHDN, CDR2 FVKESK, per germline. The CDR3 covers 15 residues. Trimming stripped 4 bases from V and 5 bases from J, with 14 bases between. CDR3 sequence (DNA): TGTGCCAGCAGCCTCGGACGGGGTGGAAATGAAAAACTGTTTTTT. This sequence encodes CASSLGRGGNEKLFF.

This chain links TRBV30 with TRBJ1-1, with D unresolved. This CDR3 is built from 11 residues. Per the germline V gene, CDR1 is GTSNPN and CDR2 is SVGIG (reference sequence). Trimming removed 3 bases from V and 5 bases from J, with 7 bases in between. The CDR3 coding sequence is TGTGCCTGGAGCCGAGGGACTGAAGCTTTCTTT. Protein sequence: CAWSRGTEAFF.

This clone was seen once. V is TRBV12-5 and J is TRBJ2-1; the D call may be TRBD1 or TRBD2 (6 bases each). The V and J ends lost 5 bases and 4 bases respectively, with 21 bases between them. There are 17 residues in the CDR3. CDR1 and CDR2 (germline): LGHNT, FRNRAP. CDR3 nucleotide sequence: TGTGCTAGTGGTAGCAACGCGGGACACACTCCGTACAATGAGCAGTTCTTC. This encodes CASGSNAGHTPYNEQFF.

This clone was seen just once. The chain employs TRBV2 and TRBJ2-7, with 8 positions matching TRBD1. The J segment lost 0 bases and the V segment lost 5 bases, leaving 3 bases of the junction unmatched. The length of the CDR3 is 14 residues. Germline CDR1 reads SNHLY; CDR2 reads FYNNEI. CDR3 in amino acids: CASSLGQGSYEQYF. The CDR3 nucleotides are TGTGCCAGCAGTCTTGGACAGGGCTCCTACGAGCAGTACTTC.

The V and J genes are TRBV10-3 and TRBJ1-3; TRBD1 agrees at 8 bases. The germline CDR1 and CDR2 sequences are ENHRY and SYGVKD. V lost 11 bases, J lost 1 base, and 4 bases stayed unmatched. The CDR3 contains 13 residues. The CDR3 coding sequence is TGTGCCGTCGACAGGGGTTCTGGAAACACCATATATTTT. Translating gives CAVDRGSGNTIYF.

The gene calls are TRBV4-3 and TRBJ1-1; D remains ambiguous. Per germline, CDR1 LGHNA and CDR2 YSLEER. V was pared by 1 base and J by 4 bases, with 13 bases between. The CDR3 is 15 residues long. CDR3 nucleotides: TGCGCCAGCAGCCAAGGGGTTTTGGGTTTCACTGAAGCTTTCTTT. This translates into CASSQGVLGFTEAFF.

CDR3 bases: TGCAGCGTTGAACAGGGTGGCGATGAGCAGTTCTTC. It specifies CSVEQGGDEQFF. The chain carries TRBV29-1 and TRBJ2-1, with D perhaps matching TRBD1 (5 bases). The CDR3 has 12 amino acids. Germline V gene sequence: CDR1 SQVTM, CDR2 ANQGSEA. The ends were cut back, 2 bases at V and 8 bases at J, with 10 bases in the middle.

The CDR3 region is CASSYSGLGEPQHF. In nucleotides, the CDR3 is TGTGCCAGCAGTTACTCCGGACTGGGGGAGCCCCAGCATTTT. The V call is TRBV6-5, the J call TRBJ1-5; possibly TRBD1 for D (5 bases). This CDR3 has 14 amino acids. Trimming removed 0 bases at V and 8 bases at J, with 11 bases between. Per germline, CDR1 MNHEY and CDR2 SVGAGI.

The rearrangement uses TRBV19 and TRBJ1-2, with no clear D. CDR3 length: 13 amino acids. Germline V lookup: CDR1 LNHDA, CDR2 SQIVND (reference sequence). The V end was cut by 5 bases, the J end by 3 bases, with 10 bases between. This CDR3 reads CASSVPADYGYTF. In nucleotides, the CDR3 is TGTGCCAGTAGTGTCCCGGCCGACTATGGCTACACCTTC.

The genes are TRBV4-3 and TRBJ1-3; possibly TRBD1 for D (5 bases). The germline V gene has CDR1 LGHNA and CDR2 YSLEER. This CDR3 comprises 15 residues. V was cut by 4 bases and J by 1 base, with 11 bases left in between. CDR3 nucleotides: TGCGCCAGCAGCCCCAATGAGGGGTCTGGAAACACCATATATTTT. The encoded protein is CASSPNEGSGNTIYF.

This chain links TRBV13 with TRBJ2-7; the D is unclear. Germline V gene lookup returns CDR1 PRHDT and CDR2 FYEKMQ (reference sequence). This CDR3 comprises 14 residues. Between the trimmed V and J ends, which lost 4 bases and 2 bases, there was a span of 12 bases. CDR3 amino acids: CASSSSQQTYEQYF. Written as DNA, the CDR3 is TGTGCCAGCAGCTCCTCTCAGCAGACCTACGAGCAGTACTTC. The full variable domain, with the rest looked up from reference TRBV13 and TRBJ2-7, is AAGVIQSPRHLIKEKRETATLKCYPIPRHDTVYWYQQGPGQDPQFLISFYEKMQSDKGSIPDRFSAQQFSDYHSELNMSSLELGDSALYFCASSSSQQTYEQYFGPGTRLTVT.

This chain uses TRBV5-1 with TRBJ2-7; tentatively, D is TRBD1 (6 bases). Germline-derived CDR1 and CDR2 are SGHRS and YFSETQ. The V and J ends lost 4 bases and 3 bases respectively, with 17 bases between them. The CDR3 has 15 amino acids. The CDR3 coding sequence is TGCGCCAGCAGCCCGTCCTCCGGGACAAACTACGAGCAGTACTTC. It translates to CASSPSSGTNYEQYF.

The J gene is TRBJ1-2, the V gene TRBV4-3; D uncertain. The CDR3 contains 12 residues. Trimming took off 0 bases at V and 13 bases at J, with 12 bases between the two ends. Germline-derived CDR1 and CDR2 are LGHNA and YSLEER. In DNA, the CDR3 is TGCGCCAGCAGCCAAGAGTCCTACCTTCTCACCTTC. Residues: CASSQESYLLTF.

The CDR3 DNA reads as TGCGCCAGCAGCCCCGTGGGGGGGGGCAAGGACGAGCAGTACTTC. It translates to CASSPVGGGKDEQYF. The chain employs TRBV5-1 and TRBJ2-7; perhaps TRBD2 as D (7 bases). V was shortened by 4 bases and J by 5 bases, with 19 bases between the two germline ends. The CDR3 contains 15 residues. Per the germline V gene, CDR1 is SGHRS and CDR2 is YFSETQ.

The CDR3 loop reads CASNPGSQPQHF. CDR3 coding DNA: TGTGCCAGCAATCCGGGGTCCCAGCCCCAGCATTTT. V usage is TRBV6-1 and J usage is TRBJ1-5; D ambiguous. Germline CDR1 and CDR2: MNHNS and SASEGT. The CDR3 runs 12 residues. Trimming removed 7 bases at V and 7 bases at J, with 11 bases between.

The chain combines TRBV7-9 with TRBJ2-1, with no clear D. The V gene's germline CDR1 is SEHNR and CDR2 FQNEAQ (reference sequence). Trimming stripped 5 bases from V and 8 bases from J, with 13 bases between. The length of the CDR3 is 13 residues. The CDR3: CASSLVLGDEQFF. The DNA for the CDR3 is TGTGCCAGCAGCCTAGTTTTGGGCGATGAGCAGTTCTTC. Supplemented by reference TRBV7-9 and TRBJ2-1, the full variable domain reads DTGVSQNPRHKITKRGQNVTFRCDPISEHNRLYWYRQTLGQGPEFLTYFQNEAQLEKSRLLSDRFSAERPKGSFSTLEIQRTEQGDSAMYLCASSLVLGDEQFFGPGTRLTVL.

This chain links TRBV14 with TRBJ1-1; D may be TRBD1 (5 bases). Germline V gene lookup returns CDR1 SGHDN and CDR2 FVKESK. The CDR3 length is 16 residues. Trimming took 1 base from V and 6 from J, leaving 18 bases between them. CDR3 residues: CASSQGRQAGGAEAFF. CDR3 nucleotides: TGTGCCAGCAGCCAAGGCCGCCAAGCTGGGGGGGCTGAAGCTTTCTTT.

The chain employs TRBV7-9 and TRBJ1-3; 7 bases agree with TRBD1. This CDR3 has 16 residues. V shed 5 bases and J 0 bases; nucleotides not matched to a gene: 7. Germline V gene sequence: CDR1 SEHNR, CDR2 FQNEAQ (reference sequence). The CDR3 DNA reads TGTGCCAGCAGCGCCATGGACAGGACCTCTGGAAACACCATATATTTT. Translation gives CASSAMDRTSGNTIYF.

This sequence joins TRBV27 and TRBJ1-5, with D perhaps matching TRBD1 (6 bases). This CDR3 is built from 16 residues. The germline gives CDR1 MNHEY, CDR2 SMNVEV (reference sequence). The ends were cut back, 6 bases at V and 2 bases at J, with 17 bases in the middle. CDR3 in amino acids: CASRPTGSWGNQPQHF. The CDR3 DNA sequence: TGTGCCAGCAGGCCTACAGGGTCTTGGGGCAATCAGCCCCAGCATTTT.

The V gene is TRBV6-4, the J gene TRBJ1-5, with D perhaps TRBD1 (5 bases). The CDR3 has 15 amino acids. Germline-derived CDR1 and CDR2 are MRHNA and SNTAGT. V lost 2 bases, J lost 4 bases, and 12 bases lay in between. As DNA, the CDR3 is TGTGCCAGCAGTGACGACCCAGGGCCAAATCAGCCCCAGCATTTT. It translates to CASSDDPGPNQPQHF.

V is TRBV19 and J is TRBJ1-1; D unclear. The CDR3 spans 14 residues. The V end was cut by 3 bases, the J end by 0 bases, with 8 bases between. CDR1 is LNHDA, CDR2 SQIVND, per germline (reference sequence). CDR3 region: CASSISGLNTEAFF. The CDR3 DNA sequence: TGTGCCAGTAGTATCTCGGGATTGAACACTGAAGCTTTCTTT.

This clone has a single count. The rearrangement uses TRBV7-6 and TRBJ1-1, with 10 bases aligning to TRBD1. V lost 1 base, J lost 0 bases, and 2 bases stayed unmatched. The germline CDR1 and CDR2 sequences are SGHVS and FNYEAQ. CDR3 size: 16 residues. CDR3 sequence: CASSLEGTGVNTEAFF. The DNA of the CDR3 is TGTGCCAGCAGCTTAGAGGGGACAGGGGTGAACACTGAAGCTTTCTTT.